A selection of T cell receptor beta chains follows, all from one sample in a study of siplizumab effects on memory and regulatory T cells. This table comes from immunoSEQ multiplex PCR, and its TCRdb copy is limited to in-frame clones, with some not included. The table includes 45,000 to 60,000 clones, 87% detected once. Sequencing was done on a sample of naive CD8+ T cells sorted from blood. These receptor sequences come from a human donor in good health. CDR3s include the opening cysteine and the closing phenylalanine or tryptophan. A D gene is named only where the DNA matches it firmly. Only some rows state a clone size, as once, few, many or a class for expanded clones.

>-|-|TRBV5-1|TRBJ2-7
TGCGCCAGCAGCTTGAATACAGGGATCGACGAGCAGTACTTC
CASSLNTGIDEQYF
>-|-|TRBV2|TRBJ2-2
TGTGCCAGCCGAGAGGGGGTGTTAGTGACCGGGGAGCTGTTTTTT
CASREGVLVTGELFF
>TRBD1|-|TRBV4-1|TRBJ1-3
TGCGCCAGCAGCCAACCAGGACAGGGCGTCGATTCCATATATTTT
CASSQPGQGVDSIYF
>-|-|TRBV19|TRBJ1-2
TGTGCCAGTAGTATAGGGCAGGGAACCTCTTATGGCTACACCTTC
CASSIGQGTSYGYTF
>TRBD2|-|TRBV7-2|TRBJ2-1
TGTGCCAGCAGCCGGGGGGGTCACAATGAGCAGTTCTTC
CASSRGGHNEQFF
>-|-|TRBV4-1|TRBJ2-3
TGCGCCAGCAGCCAAGAAGGCAGTTCAGATACGCAGTATTTT
CASSQEGSSDTQYF
>TRBD1|-|TRBV7-9|TRBJ2-7
TGTGCCAGCATACCGGGACAGGGGGCCTACGAGCAGTACTTC
CASIPGQGAYEQYF
>TRBD1|-|TRBV19|TRBJ2-5
TGTGCCAGTAGTGGGGACAGGGGGTACCAAGAGACCCAGTACTTC
CASSGDRGYQETQYF
>-|-|TRBV25-1|TRBJ1-4
TGTGCCAGCAGTGCTGAGCTGAGGGCCAGAAATGAAAAACTGTTTTTT
CASSAELRARNEKLFF
>-|once|TRBV7-3|TRBJ2-1
TGTGCCAGCAGCTCCACCGGGAATGAGCAGTTCTTC
CASSSTGNEQFF
>TRBD2|-|TRBV5-6|TRBJ2-1
TGTGCCAGCAGCCCGGGGACTAGCTATGAGCAGTTCTTC
CASSPGTSYEQFF
>-|-|TRBV7-9|TRBJ2-1
TGTGCCAGCAGCTTGGGTGAGCAGTTCTTC
CASSLGEQFF
>TRBD1|-|TRBV9|TRBJ1-2
TGTGCCAGCAGCGTACTCCGTTCGGGACAGGGGGCTGGTGGCTACACCTTC
CASSVLRSGQGAGGYTF
>-|once|TRBV29-1|TRBJ1-2
TGCAGCGCTGGCGGGCCCGAGATGGGTCCTAACTATGGCTACACCTTC
CSAGGPEMGPNYGYTF
>-|few|TRBV7-9|TRBJ1-6
TGTGCCAGCAGAGGGCAAGATAATTCACCCCTCCACTTT
CASRGQDNSPLHF
>-|-|TRBV7-9|TRBJ1-4
TGTGCCAGCAGCCCCGTTGATGGTAATGAAAAACTGTTTTTT
CASSPVDGNEKLFF
>-|-|TRBV15|TRBJ1-5
TGTGCCACCAGCAGAGAACGAACTTATAGCAATCAGCCCCAGCATTTT
CATSRERTYSNQPQHF
>-|few|TRBV7-9|TRBJ1-1
TGTGCCAGCAGCACCTCGGGGGCTGAAGCTTTCTTT
CASSTSGAEAFF
>TRBD2|-|TRBV4-2|TRBJ2-5
TGTGCCAGCAGCTCCACTTTAGCGGGAGCCAAAGAGACCCAGTACTTC
CASSSTLAGAKETQYF
>-|-|TRBV27|TRBJ1-1
TGTGCCAGCAGTCCCCTAAGCCCTCAGGGGAACACTGAAGCTTTCTTT
CASSPLSPQGNTEAFF
>-|-|TRBV27|TRBJ1-2
TGTGCCAGCAGTGCTACCCCCCGGGACAACTATGGCTACACCTTC
CASSATPRDNYGYTF
>-|few|TRBV9|TRBJ1-1
TGTGCCAGCAGCGTTACGGCAGGTAATATGAACACTGAAGCTTTCTTT
CASSVTAGNMNTEAFF